This T cell receptor (beta chain) emerged from a study of cytomegalovirus exposure and HLA in healthy donors. Vbeta (60) and Jbeta (13) primers were used in the PCR. Clones were read by immunoSEQ multiplex PCR, and TCRdb kept only the in-frame ones, dropping some. The sample has about 130,000 clones, less than 90% seen once. Comment on this clone: Its antigen remains unknown.

The CDR3 contains 14 residues. The V end was cut by 6 bases, the J end by 6 bases, with 17 bases between. CDR1 WSHSY and CDR2 SAAADI come from the germline V gene. Study outcomes and limitations: Some public TCRs appeared in many individuals, while most sequences were rare. In an earlier analysis, about 87% or about 30%: the productive usage of most TCR beta V segments. HLA-A and HLA-B allele assignments for most subjects were reportedly predicted accurately using TCR beta sequences. TRBV6-2, TRBV6-3 and some other V segments were excluded as indistinguishable.

The TCR originated in a man between 18 and 29 years old in good health and CMV-seropositive. Material: PBMCs. The rearrangement links TRBV10-2 to TRBJ1-1; D is unclear. The CDR3 sequence: CASRAFSGDAEAFF. CDR3 bases: TGCGCCAGCAGGGCGTTTTCAGGTGACGCTGAAGCTTTCTTT.